This T cell receptor (beta chain) was retrieved from a study of T-cell reconstitution after alpha-beta-depleted transplantation in children. The TCRbeta library incorporated unique molecular identifiers. TCRdb recomputed calls from the PCR reads with MiXCR, one row per CDR3 protein. The data show about 540,000 distinct CDR3 sequences, around 17% seen once. Germline loops: CDR1 MNHEY, CDR2 SVGAGI. The length of the CDR3 is 16 residues. V lost 0 bases and J lost 0, with 8 bases in between. The chain recombines TRBV6-5 with TRBJ2-2; no firm D call. The TCR sequence derives from a human donor who donated a stem cell graft to a child with acute lymphoblastic leukemia. This sample comprised PBMCs from the stem cell graft donor, obtained from the stem cell graft. CDR3 loop: CASSYSMFANTGELFF. Here the CDR3 DNA reads TGTGCCAGCAGTTACTCGATGTTCGCGAACACCGGGGAGCTGTTTTTT.